This T cell receptor (beta chain) is from a study of cytomegalovirus exposure and HLA in healthy donors. Germline V gives CDR1 MNHNS, CDR2 SASEGT. V lost 2 bases and J lost 8, with 15 bases in between. The CDR3 totals 14 residues. The PCR ran on 60 Vbeta and 13 Jbeta primers. TCRdb's copy holds only in-frame clones and misses some; the assay was immunoSEQ multiplex PCR. The sample records 72,000 or so clones, approximately 78% being singletons. This chain uses TRBV6-1 with TRBJ1-2; D is uncertain. Sequenced material: PBMCs. The origin of this receptor is a man between 18 and 35 years old in good health and CMV-seropositive. The CDR3 sequence: CASSELGRRGGYTF. For the CDR3, the DNA is TGTGCCAGCAGTGAATTGGGTCGACGAGGGGGCTACACCTTC.